This TCR beta chain emerged from a study of graft-versus-host responses after intestinal transplantation. In the study overall: As for transplant type, recipients had multivisceral, liver-intestinal, or isolated intestinal grafts. Uniformly, recipients were administered anti-thymocyte globulin induction with subsequent tacrolimus and steroids for 2 to 3 years. Broader study findings: Recipient marrow contained GvH clones, some of which appeared first in ileum or blood.

Some clones are missing from TCRdb's copy, which holds only in-frame ones; the method was immunoSEQ multiplex PCR. The sample shows 80,000 to 100,000 clones, 85% to 90% of them seen only once. With regard to this clone: Its target is unknown.

V gave up 4 bases and J gave up 1 base, with 13 bases separating them. CDR1 and CDR2 (germline): LGHNA, YNFKEQ. The CDR3 is 15 residues long. The sample consisted of unstimulated CD4+ T cells sorted from spleen or lymph node cells, taken before intestinal transplant. This chain links TRBV4-2 with TRBJ1-1, with D perhaps TRBD1 (6 bases). The clonotype originates from a human donor who received an intestinal transplant. CDR3 sequence reads: CASSRSDRSNTEAFF. CDR3 DNA sequence: TGTGCCAGCAGCCGTAGCGACAGGTCGAACACTGAAGCTTTCTTT.